This paragraph covers one TCR beta chain sequence. These data belong to a study of CD8 T cells in Susac syndrome. CD8+ and CD4+ T cells from blood underwent TCR beta sequencing, which was carried out in a high-throughput format. Negative isolation was applied to CD8+ and CD4+ T cells, and FACS enrichment was applied to TEMRA cells. Random hexamers served to reverse transcribe roughly 0.5 to 1 ug RNA. One entry per CDR3 protein, called by TCRdb with MiXCR from the immunoSEQ multiplex PCR reads. The table lists some 400,000 distinct CDR3 sequences, more than 80% of them singletons. The sample consisted of CD8+ T cells from PBMCs. The TCR was taken from a human donor with multiple sclerosis.

The CDR3 loop reads CASSLANVQETQYF. Written as DNA, the CDR3 is TGTGCCAGCAGCTTAGCGAACGTCCAAGAGACCCAGTACTTC. The rearrangement uses TRBV7-8 and TRBJ2-5; D is undetermined. The germline V and J ends were trimmed by 0 bases and 1 base, with 6 bases remaining between them. Looked up from germline, CDR1 is SGHVS and CDR2 is FQNEAQ. There are 14 residues in the CDR3.